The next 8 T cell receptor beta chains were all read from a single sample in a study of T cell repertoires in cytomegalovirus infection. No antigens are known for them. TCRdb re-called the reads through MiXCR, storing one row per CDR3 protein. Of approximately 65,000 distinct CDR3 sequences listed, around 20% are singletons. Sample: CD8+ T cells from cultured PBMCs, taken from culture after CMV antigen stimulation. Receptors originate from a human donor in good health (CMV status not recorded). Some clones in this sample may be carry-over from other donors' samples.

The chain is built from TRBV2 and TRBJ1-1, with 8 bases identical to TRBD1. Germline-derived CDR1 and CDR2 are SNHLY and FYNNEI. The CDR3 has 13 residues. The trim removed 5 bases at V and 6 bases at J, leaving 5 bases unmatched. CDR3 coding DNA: TGTGCCAGCAGTTGGACAGGGTTGGCTGAAGCTTTCTTT. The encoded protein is CASSWTGLAEAFF.

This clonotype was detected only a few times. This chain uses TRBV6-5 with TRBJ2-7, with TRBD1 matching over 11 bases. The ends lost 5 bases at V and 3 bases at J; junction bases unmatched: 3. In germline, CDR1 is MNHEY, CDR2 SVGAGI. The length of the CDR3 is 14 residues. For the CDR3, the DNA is TGTGCCAGCAGTGGGACAGGGGGACTCTACGAGCAGTACTTC. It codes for CASSGTGGLYEQYF.

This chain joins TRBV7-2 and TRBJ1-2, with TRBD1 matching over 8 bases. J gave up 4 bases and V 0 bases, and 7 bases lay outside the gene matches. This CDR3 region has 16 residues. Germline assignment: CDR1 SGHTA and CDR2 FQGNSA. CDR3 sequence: CASSLAQSGGFYGYTF. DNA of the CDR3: TGTGCCAGCAGCTTAGCGCAGTCAGGGGGCTTCTATGGCTACACCTTC.

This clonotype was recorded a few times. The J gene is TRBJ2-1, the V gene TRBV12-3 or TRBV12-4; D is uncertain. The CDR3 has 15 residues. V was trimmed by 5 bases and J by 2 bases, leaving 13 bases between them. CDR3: CASSRAGFAYNEQFF. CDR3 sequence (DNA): TGTGCCAGCAGTCGTGCTGGATTTGCCTACAATGAGCAGTTCTTC.

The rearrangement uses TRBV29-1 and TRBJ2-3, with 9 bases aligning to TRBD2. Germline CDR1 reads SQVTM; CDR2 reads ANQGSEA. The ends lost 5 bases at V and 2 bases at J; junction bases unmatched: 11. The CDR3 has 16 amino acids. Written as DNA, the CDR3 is TGCAGCGTTACTAGTCCCCAGCGGGGGGACACAGATACGCAGTATTTT. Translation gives CSVTSPQRGDTDTQYF.

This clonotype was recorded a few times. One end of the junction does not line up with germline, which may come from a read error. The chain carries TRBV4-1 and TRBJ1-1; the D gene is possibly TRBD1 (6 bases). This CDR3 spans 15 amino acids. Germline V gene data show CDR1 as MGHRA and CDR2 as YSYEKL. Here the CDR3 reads CAGSQGPQGKTEAFF. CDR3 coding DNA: TGCGCCGGCAGCCAGGGTCCTCAGGGGAAGACTGAAGCTTTCTTT.

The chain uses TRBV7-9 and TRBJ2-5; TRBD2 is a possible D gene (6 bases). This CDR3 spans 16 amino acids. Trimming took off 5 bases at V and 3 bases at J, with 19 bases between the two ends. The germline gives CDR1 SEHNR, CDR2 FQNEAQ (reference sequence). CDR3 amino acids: CASSPPGTEVEETQYF. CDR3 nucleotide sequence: TGTGCCAGCAGCCCACCCGGGACTGAAGTGGAAGAGACCCAGTACTTC. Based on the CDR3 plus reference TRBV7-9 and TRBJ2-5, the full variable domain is DTGVSQNPRHKITKRGQNVTFRCDPISEHNRLYWYRQTLGQGPEFLTYFQNEAQLEKSRLLSDRFSAERPKGSFSTLEIQRTEQGDSAMYLCASSPPGTEVEETQYFGPGTRLLVL.

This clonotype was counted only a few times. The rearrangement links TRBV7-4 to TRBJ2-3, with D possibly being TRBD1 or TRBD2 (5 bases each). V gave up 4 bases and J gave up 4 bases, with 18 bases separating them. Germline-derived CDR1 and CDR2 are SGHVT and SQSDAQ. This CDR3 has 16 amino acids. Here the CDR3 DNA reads TGTGCCAGCAGCTACCCGTCAGGTGGGGGATCAGATACGCAGTATTTT. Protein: CASSYPSGGGSDTQYF.